A selection of T cell receptor beta chains follows, all from one sample in a study of T-cell reconstitution after alpha-beta-depleted transplantation in children. One entry per CDR3 protein, called by TCRdb with MiXCR from the PCR reads. The sample has about 150,000 distinct CDR3 sequences, about 8.8% seen once; the top ten hold 15% to 20%. The sample in question was PBMCs, mostly from graft donor cells, obtained 180 days after TCRalphabeta/CD19-depleted stem cell transplant. The source is a female patient aged 2 to 10 who had a stem cell transplant for congenital amegakaryocytic thrombocytopenia, so the T cells may come from the graft donor. CDR3s include the opening cysteine and the closing phenylalanine or tryptophan. A D gene is named only where the DNA matches it firmly. The listing skips clone size in some rows; elsewhere it reads once, few, many or a size class.

-,16,TRBJ1-5,TRBV19,TRBD1,TGTGCCAGTAGCAATCGACAGGGATCTAGCAATCAGCCCCAGCATTTT,CASSNRQGSSNQPQHF
-,18,TRBJ2-1,TRBV3-1,TRBD2,TGTGCCTGCAGCCAAGACTCGGCTAGCGGGAAGGGGTACAATGAGCAGTTCTTC,CACSQDSASGKGYNEQFF
-,15,TRBJ1-6,TRBV12-3/TRBV12-4,-,TGTGCCAGCAGCCCCGACAGCAATCTCGATTCACCCCTCCACTTT,CASSPDSNLDSPLHF
few,16,TRBJ2-6,TRBV28,TRBD1,TGTGCCAGCAGTTTGGACAGGTCCTCTGGGGCCAACGTCCTGACTTTC,CASSLDRSSGANVLTF
many,15,TRBJ2-1,TRBV9,-,TGTGCCAGCAGCTACGGGGTCACTTCCTACAATGAGCAGTTCTTC,CASSYGVTSYNEQFF
-,15,TRBJ1-6,TRBV6-1,-,TGTGCCAGCAGTGAATTTCCGGGGGTAAATTCACCCCTCCACTTT,CASSEFPGVNSPLHF
-,16,TRBJ1-1,TRBV5-1,-,TGCGCCAGCAGCTTGTGGGGGGGGAAAGTGAACACTGAAGCTTTCTTT,CASSLWGGKVNTEAFF
-,14,TRBJ2-5,TRBV18,-,TGTGCCAGCTCACCAGTCGGGGGCAGAGAGACCCAGTACTTC,CASSPVGGRETQYF
many,14,TRBJ1-4,TRBV2,TRBD1,TGTGCCAGCAGGCGGGACAGAGGTAATGAAAAACTGTTTTTT,CASRRDRGNEKLFF
many,15,TRBJ2-2,TRBV4-1,TRBD1,TGCGCCAGCAGCCAAGGGCCAGGGGGCTTCGGGGAGCTGTTTTTT,CASSQGPGGFGELFF
-,15,TRBJ2-1,TRBV7-3,TRBD2,TGTGCCAGCAGCTTCTCCGGGACTAGCGCTAATGAGCAGTTCTTC,CASSFSGTSANEQFF
-,14,TRBJ2-7,TRBV6-1,TRBD2,TGTGCCAGCAATGATAGCGGGAGTCGGTACGAGCAGTACTTC,CASNDSGSRYEQYF
-,14,TRBJ2-1,TRBV30,-,TGTGCCTGGAGCCCATTGGCTTCCTACAATGAGCAGTTCTTC,CAWSPLASYNEQFF
many,13,TRBJ1-2,TRBV5-1,-,TGCGCCAGCAACGAGGGCTCTAACTATGGCTACACCTTC,CASNEGSNYGYTF
-,16,TRBJ2-2,TRBV7-9,-,TGTGCCAGCACCTTCTGGGGGCGCGGGGACACCGGGGAGCTGTTTTTT,CASTFWGRGDTGELFF
many,14,TRBJ2-5,TRBV3-1,-,TGTGCCAGCAGCCAAGGGACAGTTGGCGAGACCCAGTACTTC,CASSQGTVGETQYF
many,13,TRBJ2-7,TRBV10-2,-,TGCGCCAGCAGGGGGCGGACTCTATACGAGCAGTACTTC,CASRGRTLYEQYF
many,14,TRBJ2-7,TRBV29-1,TRBD1,TGCAGCGTTGAGCTCGGGACAGGACCCTACGAGCAGTACTTC,CSVELGTGPYEQYF
few,16,TRBJ1-2,TRBV18,TRBD1,TGTGCCAGCTCACCGTCGGGACAGCAAACTAACTATGGCTACACCTTC,CASSPSGQQTNYGYTF
-,14,TRBJ2-1,TRBV24-1,TRBD1,TGTGCCACCAGTGACTTGACAGGGTGGGGTGAGCAGTTCTTC,CATSDLTGWGEQFF
-,16,TRBJ2-3,TRBV30,TRBD2,TGTGCCTGGAGTCTAGCGGGAGGGAGTACCACAGATACGCAGTATTTT,CAWSLAGGSTTDTQYF
-,16,TRBJ2-3,TRBV12-3/TRBV12-4,TRBD2,TGTGCCAGCAGTGCCGGACTAGCGGGAGAAGCAGATACGCCGTATTTT,CASSAGLAGEADTPYF
many,14,TRBJ2-7,TRBV9,-,TGTGCCAGCAGCGGGCCGACAGGAACCTACGAGCAGTACTTC,CASSGPTGTYEQYF
many,17,TRBJ2-7,TRBV7-2,TRBD2,TGTGCCAGCAGCTTAGCAGGTAGCGGGAGGGCCCCCTACGAGCAGTACTTC,CASSLAGSGRAPYEQYF
many,15,TRBJ2-3,TRBV12-3/TRBV12-4,-,TGTGCCGGCATAGAGACCGCGGGATTCACAGATACGCAGTATTTT,CAGIETAGFTDTQYF
-,15,TRBJ2-7,TRBV7-7,TRBD1,TGTGCCAGCAGCGTAAGGGGGCGCGGGTACTACGAGCAGTACTTC,CASSVRGRGYYEQYF
many,13,TRBJ2-3,TRBV15,-,TGTGCCACCAGCAGTTTTCTCACAGATACGCAGTATTTT,CATSSFLTDTQYF
many,13,TRBJ2-5,TRBV5-1,-,TGCGCCAGCAGCTTGAGGCTACGCGAGACCCAGTACTTC,CASSLRLRETQYF
many,12,TRBJ2-2,TRBV20-1,-,TGCAGTGCTGGGCCGGGCACCGGGGAGCTGTTTTTT,CSAGPGTGELFF
few,19,TRBJ2-5,TRBV20-1,-,TGCAGTGCTAGGTTATGGGCACCGGGACTTAACACGTGGGGAGAGACCCAGTACTTC,CSARLWAPGLNTWGETQYF
few,15,TRBJ1-1,TRBV15,-,TGTGCCACCAGCAGAAAGGGGTTGATTAACACTGAAGCTTTCTTT,CATSRKGLINTEAFF
few,12,TRBJ1-2,TRBV6-1,-,TGTGCCAGCAGGAAGGGGGGCTATGGCTACACCTTC,CASRKGGYGYTF
-,13,TRBJ1-4,TRBV29-1,-,TGCAGCGCCGAGGAACAGTATAATGAAAAACTGTTTTTT,CSAEEQYNEKLFF
few,15,TRBJ1-1,TRBV2,-,TGTGCCAGCACCGAATGGGAAGTAATGAACACTGAAGCTTTCTTT,CASTEWEVMNTEAFF
many,19,TRBJ2-7,TRBV20-1,TRBD2,TGCAGTGCTAGGGGGGGCGGGCTAGCGGGAGGTGCCGGCTCCTACGAGCAGTACTTC,CSARGGGLAGGAGSYEQYF
few,15,TRBJ1-2,TRBV18,TRBD1,TGTGCCAGCTCACAAGGGACAGGAGCTAACTATGGCTACACCTTC,CASSQGTGANYGYTF
-,15,TRBJ2-7,TRBV5-1,TRBD1,TGCGCCAGCAGCTTTTTGGGGACAGGGTGGGACGAGCAGTACTTC,CASSFLGTGWDEQYF
-,15,TRBJ2-1,TRBV20-1,TRBD2,TGCAGTGCTATGGGACTACCGGGCCTTTACAATGAGCAGTTCTTT,CSAMGLPGLYNEQFF
-,12,TRBJ2-7,TRBV11-1,-,TGTGCCAGCAGCTACCCCCTGGGGGAGCAGTACTTC,CASSYPLGEQYF
-,14,TRBJ2-4,TRBV30,-,TGTGCCTGGAGTTTGGGGGTAGCCAAAAACATTCAGTACTTC,CAWSLGVAKNIQYF
many,15,TRBJ1-6,TRBV6-5,TRBD1,TGTGCCAGCAGTCCCACCGGGACAGGGGAGTCACCCCTCCACTTT,CASSPTGTGESPLHF